These 10 T cell receptor beta chains were sequenced from one sample in a study of T cell responses to AZD1222 COVID-19 vaccine. Repertoires were generated with immunoSEQ multiplex PCR, while TCRdb's copy carries only in-frame clones and drops some. There are about 100,000 clones in the sample; about 90% occur only once, and approximately 17% lies in the top ten. The source was peripheral blood, collected on day 0 of AZD1222 vaccination. The receptors were gathered from an adult in good health.

The rearrangement links TRBV2 to TRBJ1-2; 8 nucleotides line up with TRBD1. V shed 7 bases, J shed 7 bases, and the junction held 17 bases outside the gene matches. The germline gives CDR1 SNHLY, CDR2 FYNNEI. This CDR3 comprises 16 residues. The CDR3 is CASNPAGTGFFSGYTF. CDR3 nucleotide sequence: TGTGCCAGCAATCCTGCGGGGACAGGCTTTTTTTCTGGCTACACCTTC.

The chain carries TRBV6-5 and TRBJ1-2; D is undetermined. CDR1 and CDR2 (germline): MNHEY, SVGAGI. The CDR3 contains 14 residues. Trimming removed 0 bases from V and 4 bases from J, with 9 bases in between. DNA for the CDR3: TGTGCCAGCAGTTACTCAGGACTCGGCTATGGCTACACCTTC. Its protein is CASSYSGLGYGYTF.

V gene TRBV10-1 combines with J gene TRBJ2-7; 7 bases are shared with TRBD2. Per germline, CDR1 WNHNN and CDR2 SYGVQD (reference sequence). J lost 2 bases, V lost 7 bases, and 8 bases had no gene match. The CDR3 totals 14 residues. As DNA, the CDR3 is TGCGCCAGCATAGCGTGGAGCGGGACCTACGAGCAGTACTTC. This translates into CASIAWSGTYEQYF.

The CDR3 nucleotides are TGTGCCAGCAGTTTCGTAAGCGGGAGGTCATCCTACGAGCAGTACTTC. Residues: CASSFVSGRSSYEQYF. The rearrangement uses TRBV27 and TRBJ2-7; 9 nucleotides align to TRBD2. CDR3 length: 16 residues. V shed 3 bases and J 1 base; nucleotides not matched to a gene: 7. Germline V gene sequence: CDR1 MNHEY, CDR2 SMNVEV (reference sequence).

This CDR3 reads CASSLESGLAGLTGELFF. The CDR3 bases are TGTGCCAGCAGCTTGGAATCAGGACTAGCGGGGCTCACCGGGGAGCTGTTTTTT. This chain connects TRBV11-3 to TRBJ2-2; 12 nucleotides match TRBD2. This CDR3 comprises 18 residues. The V and J ends lost 3 bases and 4 bases, in that order; junction bases with no gene match: 9. Germline V gives CDR1 SGHNT, CDR2 YENEEA.

For the CDR3, the DNA is TGTGCCAGCAGCCCCAAGGGCGACGAGCAGTACTTC. Amino acid sequence: CASSPKGDEQYF. The J gene is TRBJ2-7, the V gene TRBV3-1 (or the pseudogene TRBV3-2); no clear D gene. Germline lookup yields CDR1 LGHDT and CDR2 YNNKEL (reference sequence). V was cut by 4 bases and J by 5 bases, with 9 bases left in between. There are 12 residues in the CDR3.

The chain joins TRBV19 to TRBJ1-4, with D unresolved. CDR1 is LNHDA and CDR2 is SQIVND in the germline V gene (reference sequence). This CDR3 contains 15 residues. The ends were cut back, 6 bases at V and 3 bases at J, with 14 bases in the middle. Written as DNA, the CDR3 is TGTGCCAGTAGAAACCGACCCATTGCTAATGAAAAACTGTTTTTT. Translating gives CASRNRPIANEKLFF.

V usage is TRBV19 and J usage is TRBJ1-4, with D perhaps TRBD1 (6 bases). CDR3 length equals 14 residues. V was trimmed by 7 bases and J by 4 bases, leaving 13 bases between them. From germline, CDR1 is LNHDA and CDR2 SQIVND (reference sequence). The CDR3 spells CASNPGAHNEKLFF. The CDR3 nucleotides read TGTGCCAGTAACCCGGGGGCTCATAATGAAAAACTGTTTTTT.

The chain carries TRBV4-1 and TRBJ2-3; 13 bases agree with TRBD2. Unmatched junction bases numbered 13, after V lost 1 base and J lost 0 bases. The CDR3 is made up of 21 amino acids. The germline gives CDR1 MGHRA, CDR2 YSYEKL. Here the CDR3 DNA reads TGCGCCAGCAGCCAAGGTGGGGGACTAGCGGGGAGGGGGTCGAGCACAGATACGCAGTATTTT. It codes for CASSQGGGLAGRGSSTDTQYF.

The V gene is TRBV30, the J gene TRBJ2-5, with TRBD1 matching 7 bases. The CDR3 has 14 amino acids. V lost 2 bases and J lost 6; bases outside the gene matches: 9. Germline V lookup: CDR1 GTSNPN, CDR2 SVGIG (reference sequence). This CDR3 is CAWSTGTAEQTQYF. In nucleotides, the CDR3 is TGTGCCTGGAGTACCGGGACAGCAGAACAGACCCAGTACTTC.